This record concerns one TCR beta chain sequence. Its antigen remains unidentified. This entry is derived from a study of monozygotic twins with inflammatory bowel disease. TCRdb re-called the 5' RACE reads and catalogs CDR3 proteins one per entry, DNA excluded. In all, the sample yields approximately 390,000 distinct CDR3 sequences. Study results and limitations: Patients with IBD had less TCRbeta diversity (inverse Simpson) than their healthy co-twins.

CDR1 is LNHNV and CDR2 is YYDKDF in the germline V gene (reference sequence). This CDR3 is 16 amino acids long. The sample was blood. The rearrangement links TRBV15 to TRBJ1-1. This receptor was identified in a human donor with ulcerative colitis or Crohn's disease, or a healthy co-twin of an affected twin (not recorded which). The CDR3 loop is CATSRDLGRGNTEAFF.